The rows below give T cell receptor beta chains drawn from one sample of a study of STAT5B mutations in CD4+ large granular lymphocyte leukemia. Repertoires were generated with immunoSEQ multiplex PCR, while TCRdb's copy carries only in-frame clones and drops some. The table shows 30,000 to 40,000 clones, with around 80% occurring only once. Input material: CD4+ T cells from blood buffy coats. All receptors come from a human donor in good health. Each CDR3 is given without its conserved first and last residue. The order of the fields is J gene, V gene, D gene, clone size, CDR3 protein. The D gene is left open where the match is weak. Size is omitted from some rows. Given values are once, few, many or a class for expanded clones.

>TRBJ1-5|TRBV2|TRBD1|-
ASSEWGIRQGEPQH
>TRBJ1-4|TRBV18|-|few
ASSSLGPTNEKLF
>TRBJ2-7|TRBV10-1|-|-
ASSEAGMEQY
>TRBJ1-2|TRBV6-1|-|-
ASNFVGQSYGYT
>TRBJ1-1|TRBV6-6|-|-
ASSYLPPRSNTEAF
>TRBJ1-1|TRBV30|-|few
AWSSKNTEAF
>TRBJ2-2|TRBV9|TRBD2|-
ASSRTSGSAGELF
>TRBJ1-5|TRBV4-2|TRBD1|-
ASSQSLRQGLAGNQPQH
>TRBJ1-3|TRBV5-6|TRBD1|-
ASSTRGPLISGNTIY
>TRBJ2-5|TRBV19|TRBD2|-
ASSIGAGVQETQY
>TRBJ1-2|TRBV5-5|-|-
ASSLPQNYGYT
>TRBJ1-6|TRBV13|-|-
ASSLGGGNSPLH
>TRBJ1-5|TRBV5-6|-|-
ASSLSGVNQPQH
>TRBJ2-7|TRBV4-1|-|-
ASSQEQQGNPYEQY
>TRBJ2-3|TRBV6-1|-|-
ASSGSQGTDTQY
>TRBJ2-5|TRBV2|-|-
ASSDRGPETQY
>TRBJ2-1|TRBV9|TRBD2|-
ASSVGLAGMEQF
>TRBJ1-1|TRBV19|-|few
ATRTVTNTEAF
>TRBJ2-2|TRBV5-6|TRBD2|-
ASSGPTLAGGITGELF
>TRBJ2-1|TRBV6-1|-|-
ASSYRDEQF
>TRBJ2-1|TRBV9|-|-
ASSVDGPSYNEQF
>TRBJ1-2|TRBV2|-|-
ASSGGNYGYT
>TRBJ2-7|TRBV6-5|TRBD2|-
ASSRTSSYEQY
>TRBJ1-2|TRBV5-4|-|-
ASSLGANVNYGYT
>TRBJ1-2|TRBV27|-|few
ASSSRSQARGYT
>TRBJ1-2|TRBV5-5|-|-
ASSPPTNGYT